This is a list of T cell receptor beta chains from one sample in a study of blood T cell repertoires in COVID-19. Here immunoSEQ multiplex PCR was the method, and the copy in TCRdb shows in-frame clones only, minus some. The sample has about 230,000 clones, about 87% seen once. The sequenced sample was PBMCs or T cells enriched from blood (not recorded which). The receptors originated from a woman aged 25 to 45 who had been exposed to COVID-19. The CDR3 runs from the conserved cysteine through the conserved F or W. The order of the fields is J gene, D gene, V gene, clone size, CDR3 DNA, CDR3 protein. A D gene is named only where the DNA matches it firmly. The size of a clone is reported for some rows only, either as once, few or many, or as a class for expanded clones.

TRBJ1-2	TRBD1	TRBV9	.	TGTGCCAGCAGTCCACGAGGGGGCGCCTACTATGGCTACACCTTC	CASSPRGGAYYGYTF
TRBJ1-1	.	TRBV18	.	TGTGCCAGCTCACCTTTAGACACGAACACTGAAGCTTTCTTT	CASSPLDTNTEAFF
TRBJ2-7	TRBD2	TRBV5-1	.	TGCGCCAGCAGCCAAGGACTAGCGGGAGGGCCTTACTACGAGCAGTACTTC	CASSQGLAGGPYYEQYF
TRBJ1-1	.	TRBV2	.	TGTGCCAGCAGTTATGAGGCCCGGGTAGGCACTGAAGCTTTCTTT	CASSYEARVGTEAFF
TRBJ1-4	TRBD1	TRBV28	once	TGTGCCACCGGGCCCGGGACAGGAAATGAAAAACTGTTTTTT	CATGPGTGNEKLFF
TRBJ1-2	TRBD1	TRBV29-1	.	TGCAGCGTTGGGTTCCAGGACAGGGGCCCTATTAACTATGGCTACACCTTC	CSVGFQDRGPINYGYTF
TRBJ1-1	.	TRBV5-6	.	TGTGCCAGCAGCTTGCGTCCAGGGGTTGCAGCTTTCTTT	CASSLRPGVAAFF
TRBJ2-1	TRBD2	TRBV4-1	.	TGCGCCAGCAGCCAAGGCCAAACTAGCGGCAATGAGCAGTTCTTC	CASSQGQTSGNEQFF
TRBJ1-1	.	TRBV19	few	TGTGCCAGTAGACAGGGTGAGGACACTGAAGCTTTCTTT	CASRQGEDTEAFF
TRBJ2-2	TRBD1	TRBV6-5	.	TGTGCCACCGTCGGACAGGGGGCAGGGACCGGGGAGCTGTTTTTT	CATVGQGAGTGELFF
TRBJ2-1	TRBD2	TRBV12-5	.	TGTGCTAGTGGTTTGGCGACTAGCGGAGGCCCCATGGGGCCTGAGCAGTTCTTC	CASGLATSGGPMGPEQFF
TRBJ2-1	.	TRBV2	.	TGTGCCAGCACCCCCAGAACAGCGGACTTTAGCAATGAGCAGTTCTTC	CASTPRTADFSNEQFF
TRBJ2-1	TRBD2	TRBV5-4	.	TGTGCCAGCAGCTTCCCGCGGGAGGACCACAATGAGCAGTTCTTC	CASSFPREDHNEQFF
TRBJ2-4	TRBD2	TRBV19	.	TGTGCCAGTAGTATAACTAGCGGGAGGGGAAACATTCAGTACTTC	CASSITSGRGNIQYF
TRBJ2-3	.	TRBV3-1/TRBV3-2	.	TGTGCCAGCAGCCAAGATAAGGGGTTTATCGGGACAGATACGCAGTATTTT	CASSQDKGFIGTDTQYF
TRBJ1-3	TRBD1	TRBV28	.	TGTGCCAGCAGCACAGGGGGATCTGGAAACACCATATATTTT	CASSTGGSGNTIYF
TRBJ2-1	.	TRBV6-5	.	TGTGCCAGCAGCCTAGGGGTGGGGAATGAGCAGTTCTTC	CASSLGVGNEQFF
TRBJ1-4	.	TRBV6-1	.	TGTGCCAGCAGTGACCGTAAGATCGGTGAAAAACTGTTTTTT	CASSDRKIGEKLFF
TRBJ2-5	.	TRBV3-1/TRBV3-2	.	TGTGCCAGCAGCCTACCCGACTCCGGAGAGACCCAGTACTTC	CASSLPDSGETQYF
TRBJ2-1	TRBD2	TRBV19	.	TGTGCCAGTAGCAGGGGACTAGCGGGAGTGGGGCACAATGAGCAGTTCTTC	CASSRGLAGVGHNEQFF
TRBJ1-5	.	TRBV18	.	TGTGCCAGCTCACCTAACAGGTTAAGTCAGCCCCAGCATTTT	CASSPNRLSQPQHF
TRBJ2-1	TRBD2	TRBV4-1	.	TGCGCCAGCAGCCAATTAGCGGGAGGCTACAATGAGCAGTTCTTC	CASSQLAGGYNEQFF
TRBJ1-2	.	TRBV19	few	TGTGCCAGTAGTATAAGAGCCGATCTTAACTATGGCTACACCTTC	CASSIRADLNYGYTF
TRBJ2-3	TRBD2	TRBV6-1	.	TGTGCCAGCAGTGAACCAGCGGGAGGGCCTTCTAGCACAGATACGCAGTATTTT	CASSEPAGGPSSTDTQYF
TRBJ2-1	TRBD2	TRBV19	.	TGTGCCAGTAGTTGGACTAGCGGGAGGGCGGGGAATGAGCAGTTCTTC	CASSWTSGRAGNEQFF
TRBJ1-1	TRBD1	TRBV5-4	.	TGTGCCAGCAGTCAAAGAACAGGGGCAAACACTGAAGCTTTCTTT	CASSQRTGANTEAFF
TRBJ1-6	TRBD1	TRBV2	.	TGTGCCAGCACAATCCAGGGGGCCTATAATTCACCCCTCCACTTT	CASTIQGAYNSPLHF
TRBJ1-2	.	TRBV28	.	TGTGCCAGCAGAACCCCGACAGATTACTATGGCTACACCTTC	CASRTPTDYYGYTF